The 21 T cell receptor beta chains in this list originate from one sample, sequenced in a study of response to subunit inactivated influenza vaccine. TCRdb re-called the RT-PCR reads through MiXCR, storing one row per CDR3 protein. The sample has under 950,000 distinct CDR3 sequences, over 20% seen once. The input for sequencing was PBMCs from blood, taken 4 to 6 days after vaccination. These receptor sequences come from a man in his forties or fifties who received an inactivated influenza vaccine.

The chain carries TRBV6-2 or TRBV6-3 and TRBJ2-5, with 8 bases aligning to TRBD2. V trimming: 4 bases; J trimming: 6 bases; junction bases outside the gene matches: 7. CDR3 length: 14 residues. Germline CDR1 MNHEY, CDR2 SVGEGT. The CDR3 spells CASSLAGGTKTQYF. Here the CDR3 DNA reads TGTGCCAGCAGTTTGGCGGGGGGAACGAAGACCCAGTACTTC.

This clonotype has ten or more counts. DNA for the CDR3: TGCAGCGTTGAAGAAGCTCTAGCGGGGGCCAGCTCCTACAATGAGCAGTTCTTC. Protein sequence: CSVEEALAGASSYNEQFF. This chain uses TRBV29-1 with TRBJ2-1, with 10 bases that match TRBD2. The ends lost 0 bases at V and 0 bases at J; junction bases unmatched: 8. Germline V gene sequence: CDR1 SQVTM, CDR2 ANQGSEA. This CDR3 is built from 18 residues.

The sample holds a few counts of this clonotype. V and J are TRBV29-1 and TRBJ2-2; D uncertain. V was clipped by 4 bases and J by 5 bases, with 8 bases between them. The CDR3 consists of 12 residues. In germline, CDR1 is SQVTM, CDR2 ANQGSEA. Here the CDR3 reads CSVVVGTGELFF. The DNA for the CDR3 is TGCAGCGTTGTCGTAGGGACCGGGGAGCTGTTTTTT.

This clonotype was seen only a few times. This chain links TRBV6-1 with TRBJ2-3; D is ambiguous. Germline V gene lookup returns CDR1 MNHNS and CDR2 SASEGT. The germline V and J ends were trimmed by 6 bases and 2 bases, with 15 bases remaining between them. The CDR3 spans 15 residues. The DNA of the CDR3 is TGTGCCAGCAGCCAGAGACGTGGGGACACAGATACGCAGTATTTT. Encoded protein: CASSQRRGDTDTQYF.

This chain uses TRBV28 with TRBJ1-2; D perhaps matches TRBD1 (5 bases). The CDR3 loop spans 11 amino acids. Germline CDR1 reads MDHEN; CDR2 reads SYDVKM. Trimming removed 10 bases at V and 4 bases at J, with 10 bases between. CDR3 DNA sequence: TGTGCCACGAACGGGGGCTATGGCTACACCTTC. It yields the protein CATNGGYGYTF.

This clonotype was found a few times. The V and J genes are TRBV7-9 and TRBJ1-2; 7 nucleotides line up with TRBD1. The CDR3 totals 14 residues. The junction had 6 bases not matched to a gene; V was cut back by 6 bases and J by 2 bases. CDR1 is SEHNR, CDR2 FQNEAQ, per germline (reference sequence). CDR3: CASSEGRGNYGYTF. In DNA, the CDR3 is TGTGCCAGCAGTGAGGGCAGGGGGAACTATGGCTACACCTTC.

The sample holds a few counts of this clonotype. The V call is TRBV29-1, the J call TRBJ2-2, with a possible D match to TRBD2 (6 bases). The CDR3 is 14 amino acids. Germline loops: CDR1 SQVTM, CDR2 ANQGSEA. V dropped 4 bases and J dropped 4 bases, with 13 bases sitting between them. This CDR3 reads CSVGTGAFTGELFF. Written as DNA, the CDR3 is TGCAGCGTTGGGACGGGAGCGTTCACCGGGGAGCTGTTTTTT.

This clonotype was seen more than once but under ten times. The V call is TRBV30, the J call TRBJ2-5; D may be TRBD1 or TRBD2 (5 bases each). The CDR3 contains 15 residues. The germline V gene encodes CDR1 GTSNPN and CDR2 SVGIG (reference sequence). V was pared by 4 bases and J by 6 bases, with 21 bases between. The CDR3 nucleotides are TGTGCCTGGACGCCCCCGGGGACGTGGTGGAAGACCCAGTACTTC. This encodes CAWTPPGTWWKTQYF.

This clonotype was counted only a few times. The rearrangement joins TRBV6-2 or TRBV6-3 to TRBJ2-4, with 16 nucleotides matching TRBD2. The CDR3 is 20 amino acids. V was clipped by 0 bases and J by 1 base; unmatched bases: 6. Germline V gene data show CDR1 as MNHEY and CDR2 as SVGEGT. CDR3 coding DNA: TGTGCCAGCAGTTACTCCGGGACTAGCGGGAGGGCTGGGGCCAAAAACATTCAGTACTTC. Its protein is CASSYSGTSGRAGAKNIQYF.

This CDR3 reads CSARDGGAADTQYF. For the CDR3, the DNA is TGCAGTGCTAGAGATGGGGGGGCCGCAGATACGCAGTATTTT. This chain joins TRBV20-1 and TRBJ2-3, with D possibly being TRBD2 (7 bases). Per the germline V gene, CDR1 is DFQATT and CDR2 is SNEGSKA (reference sequence). V lost 0 bases and J 4 bases, leaving 11 bases between the germline ends. The CDR3 consists of 14 residues.

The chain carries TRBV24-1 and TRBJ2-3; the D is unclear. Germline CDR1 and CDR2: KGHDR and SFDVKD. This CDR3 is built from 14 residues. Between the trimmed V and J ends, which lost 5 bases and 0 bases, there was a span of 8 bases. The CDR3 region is CATSATLSTDTQYF. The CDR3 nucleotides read TGTGCCACCAGTGCGACCCTTAGCACAGATACGCAGTATTTT.

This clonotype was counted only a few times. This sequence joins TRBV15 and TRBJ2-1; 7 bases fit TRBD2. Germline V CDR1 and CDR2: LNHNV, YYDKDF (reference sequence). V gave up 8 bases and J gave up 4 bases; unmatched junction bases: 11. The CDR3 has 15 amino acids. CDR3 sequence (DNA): TGTGCCACCTCGCTTTGGGGCGGGAGTTACAATGAGCAGTTCTTC. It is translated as CATSLWGGSYNEQFF.

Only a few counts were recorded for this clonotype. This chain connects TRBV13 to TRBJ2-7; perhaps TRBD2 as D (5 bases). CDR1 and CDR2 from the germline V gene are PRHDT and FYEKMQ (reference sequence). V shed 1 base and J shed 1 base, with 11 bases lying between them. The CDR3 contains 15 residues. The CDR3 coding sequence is TGTGCCAGCAGCTTAGATACGGACTCGTCCTACGAGCAGTACTTC. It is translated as CASSLDTDSSYEQYF.

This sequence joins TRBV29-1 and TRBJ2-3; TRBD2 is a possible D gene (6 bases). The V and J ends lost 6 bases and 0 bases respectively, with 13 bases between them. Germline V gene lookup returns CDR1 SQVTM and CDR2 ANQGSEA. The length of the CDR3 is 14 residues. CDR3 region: CSVVTSSSTDTQYF. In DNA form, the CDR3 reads TGCAGCGTCGTAACTAGCAGTAGCACAGATACGCAGTATTTT.

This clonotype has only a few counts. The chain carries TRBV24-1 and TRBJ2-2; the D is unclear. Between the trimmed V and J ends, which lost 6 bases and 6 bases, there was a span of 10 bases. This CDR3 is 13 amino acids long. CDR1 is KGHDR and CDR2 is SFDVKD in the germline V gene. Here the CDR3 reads CATSISAPGELFF. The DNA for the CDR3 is TGTGCCACCAGTATCAGCGCCCCCGGGGAGCTGTTTTTT.

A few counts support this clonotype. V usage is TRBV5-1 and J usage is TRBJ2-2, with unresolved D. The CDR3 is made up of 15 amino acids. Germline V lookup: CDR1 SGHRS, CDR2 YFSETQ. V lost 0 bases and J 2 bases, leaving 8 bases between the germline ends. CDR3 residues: CASSLGSVNTGELFF. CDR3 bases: TGCGCCAGCAGCTTGGGGTCTGTTAACACCGGGGAGCTGTTTTTT.

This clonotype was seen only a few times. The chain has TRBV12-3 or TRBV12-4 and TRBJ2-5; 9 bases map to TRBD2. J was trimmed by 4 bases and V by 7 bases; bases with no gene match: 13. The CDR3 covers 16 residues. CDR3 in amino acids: CASKKTSGRSVETQYF. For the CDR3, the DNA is TGTGCCAGCAAAAAAACCAGCGGGAGGAGTGTAGAGACCCAGTACTTC.

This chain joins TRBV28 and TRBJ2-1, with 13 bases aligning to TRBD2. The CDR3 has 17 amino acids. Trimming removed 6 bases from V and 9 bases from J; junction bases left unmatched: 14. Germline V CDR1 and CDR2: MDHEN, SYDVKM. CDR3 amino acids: CASSLTQGTSGNIEQFF. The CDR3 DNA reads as TGTGCCAGCAGCCTTACCCAAGGGACTAGCGGGAATATTGAGCAGTTCTTC.

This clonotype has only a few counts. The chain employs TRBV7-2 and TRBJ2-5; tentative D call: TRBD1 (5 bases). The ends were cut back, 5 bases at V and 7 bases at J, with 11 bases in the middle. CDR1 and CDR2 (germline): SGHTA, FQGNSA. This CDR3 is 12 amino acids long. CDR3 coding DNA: TGTGCCAGCAGCGAAATAAGGGGGACCCAGTACTTC. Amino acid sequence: CASSEIRGTQYF. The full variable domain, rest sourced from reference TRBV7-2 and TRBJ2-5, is GAGVSQSPSNKVTEKGKDVELRCDPISGHTALYWYRQSLGQGLEFLIYFQGNSAPDKSGLPSDRFSAERTGGSVSTLTIQRTQQEDSAVYLCASSEIRGTQYFGPGTRLLVL.

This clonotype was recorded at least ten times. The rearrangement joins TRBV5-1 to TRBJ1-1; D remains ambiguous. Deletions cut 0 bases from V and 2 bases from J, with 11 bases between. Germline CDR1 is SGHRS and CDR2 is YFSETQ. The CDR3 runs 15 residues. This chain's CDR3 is CASSLATARNTEAFF. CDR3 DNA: TGCGCCAGCAGCTTGGCCACAGCTAGAAACACTGAAGCTTTCTTT.

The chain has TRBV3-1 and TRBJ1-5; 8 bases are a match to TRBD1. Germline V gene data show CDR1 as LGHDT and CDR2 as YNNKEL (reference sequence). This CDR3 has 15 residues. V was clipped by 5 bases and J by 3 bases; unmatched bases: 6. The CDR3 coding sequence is TGTGCCAGCAGCGTTGGACAGGGCCTCAATCAGCCCCAGCATTTT. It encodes CASSVGQGLNQPQHF.